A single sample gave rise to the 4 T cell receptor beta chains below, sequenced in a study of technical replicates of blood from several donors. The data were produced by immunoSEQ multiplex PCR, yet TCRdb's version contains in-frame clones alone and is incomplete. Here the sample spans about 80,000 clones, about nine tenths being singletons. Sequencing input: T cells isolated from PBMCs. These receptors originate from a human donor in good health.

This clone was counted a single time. The chain's CDR3 is CASTDGTVYGYTF. In DNA form, the CDR3 reads TGTGCCAGCACAGACGGGACAGTCTATGGCTACACCTTC. The V gene is TRBV5-6, the J gene TRBJ1-2; 7 nucleotides match TRBD1. This CDR3 region has 13 residues. V lost 6 bases to trimming and J lost 4 bases; unmatched junction nucleotides: 6. The germline gives CDR1 SGHDT, CDR2 YYEEEE.

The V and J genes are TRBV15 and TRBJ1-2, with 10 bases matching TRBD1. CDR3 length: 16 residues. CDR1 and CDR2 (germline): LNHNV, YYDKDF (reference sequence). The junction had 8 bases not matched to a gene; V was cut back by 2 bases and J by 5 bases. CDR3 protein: CATSRKSGTGAYGYTF. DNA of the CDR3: TGTGCCACCAGCAGAAAATCCGGGACAGGGGCTTATGGCTACACCTTC.

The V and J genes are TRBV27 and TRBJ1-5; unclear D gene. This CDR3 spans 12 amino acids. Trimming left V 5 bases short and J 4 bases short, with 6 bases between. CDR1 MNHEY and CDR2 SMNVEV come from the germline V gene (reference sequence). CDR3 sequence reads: CASSPLNQPQHF. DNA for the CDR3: TGTGCCAGCAGTCCCCTTAATCAGCCCCAGCATTTT.

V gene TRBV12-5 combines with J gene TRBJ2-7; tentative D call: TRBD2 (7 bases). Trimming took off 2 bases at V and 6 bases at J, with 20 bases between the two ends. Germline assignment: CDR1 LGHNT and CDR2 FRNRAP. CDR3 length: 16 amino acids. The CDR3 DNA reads TGTGCTAGTGGTTTGTTTCTAGGGGGGGATGAGGGCGAGCAGTACTTC. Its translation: CASGLFLGGDEGEQYF.